These 22 T cell receptor beta chains share one sample of origin, sequenced in a study of blood T cell repertoires in COVID-19. The table came from immunoSEQ multiplex PCR; TCRdb's copy has only in-frame clones and leaves some out. The data hold fewer than 50,000 clones, with around 80% observed a single time. Material for sequencing was peripheral blood. These TCRs come from a woman older than 75 with active or convalescent COVID-19.

V and J are TRBV5-4 and TRBJ2-3; the match to TRBD1 covers 10 bases. This CDR3 is 15 amino acids long. Germline-derived CDR1 and CDR2 are SGHNT and YYREEE (reference sequence). V trimming: 4 bases; J trimming: 4 bases; junction bases outside the gene matches: 6. This CDR3 reads CASSRGQGIADTQYF. The CDR3, as DNA: TGTGCCAGCAGCCGGGGACAGGGGATAGCAGATACGCAGTATTTT.

This rearrangement joins TRBV6-4 to TRBJ2-7; 10 positions agree with TRBD2. J gave up 5 bases and V 7 bases, and 5 bases lay outside the gene matches. CDR3 length equals 13 residues. Germline CDR1 MRHNA, CDR2 SNTAGT. CDR3 bases: TGTGCCAGCACTAGCGGGAGTATCCACGAGCAGTACTTC. This sequence encodes CASTSGSIHEQYF.

The chain combines TRBV7-8 with TRBJ2-2, with TRBD2 identical over 10 bases. The CDR3 consists of 16 residues. The V segment lost 4 bases and the J segment 10 bases; nucleotides outside the gene matches: 12. Per germline, CDR1 SGHVS and CDR2 FQNEAQ. The CDR3: CASSSWGGLAGEELFF. CDR3 nucleotides: TGTGCCAGCAGCTCCTGGGGAGGGCTAGCGGGAGAGGAGCTGTTTTTT.

This clone was seen only once. The chain is built from TRBV3-1 (or the pseudogene TRBV3-2) and TRBJ1-2; tentative D call: TRBD1 (6 bases). V shed 4 bases and J shed 3 bases, with 15 bases lying between them. Germline lookup yields CDR1 LGHDT and CDR2 YNNKEL (reference sequence). The CDR3 length is 15 residues. This chain's CDR3 is CASSRPTGGDYGYTF. DNA for the CDR3: TGTGCCAGCAGCCGACCGACAGGCGGAGACTATGGCTACACCTTC.

The chain carries TRBV2 and TRBJ2-3; tentative D call: TRBD2 (6 bases). This CDR3 comprises 12 residues. In germline, CDR1 is SNHLY, CDR2 FYNNEI. Trimming left V 2 bases short and J 9 bases short, with 9 bases between. In DNA, the CDR3 is TGTGCCAGCAGTGAATCGGGAGAAACGCAGTATTTT. As protein: CASSESGETQYF.

V usage is TRBV9 and J usage is TRBJ1-3, with D perhaps matching TRBD1 (5 bases). The V end was cut by 3 bases, the J end by 4 bases, with 23 bases between. The CDR3 is 18 amino acids. The germline V gene has CDR1 SGDLS and CDR2 YYNGEE. CDR3 sequence: CASSARQSQALSGNTIYF. CDR3 bases: TGTGCCAGCAGCGCACGACAGTCTCAGGCACTTTCGGGAAACACCATATATTTT.

The chain has TRBV5-1 and TRBJ2-3; 8 bases line up with TRBD2. The CDR3 is 14 residues long. Germline V gene lookup returns CDR1 SGHRS and CDR2 YFSETQ. V trimming: 4 bases; J trimming: 3 bases; junction bases outside the gene matches: 4. CDR3 nucleotides: TGCGCCAGCAGCCGGGGGGGCGGTACAGATACGCAGTATTTT. This sequence encodes CASSRGGGTDTQYF.

The chain couples TRBV28 to TRBJ2-5, with 9 bases that match TRBD2. Trimming took 5 bases from V and 5 from J; bases not matched to a gene: 15. The germline gives CDR1 MDHEN, CDR2 SYDVKM. CDR3 length: 17 amino acids. CDR3 amino acids: CASSRGPSGMKGETQYF. In DNA form, the CDR3 reads TGTGCCAGCAGTCGGGGGCCTAGCGGGATGAAGGGTGAGACCCAGTACTTC.

The V call is TRBV25-1, the J call TRBJ2-3; a possible D gene is TRBD1 (7 bases). This CDR3 spans 13 amino acids. Trimming removed 2 bases at V and 9 bases at J, with 12 bases between. Germline V lookup: CDR1 MGHDK, CDR2 SYGVNS. The CDR3 spells CASSEQGEVTQYF. CDR3 nucleotide sequence: TGTGCCAGCAGTGAACAGGGGGAGGTCACGCAGTATTTT.

The genes are TRBV28 and TRBJ1-1; 9 bases agree with TRBD1. With V trimmed by 7 bases and J by 2 bases, 8 bases remained unmatched. This CDR3 comprises 15 residues. Germline V lookup: CDR1 MDHEN, CDR2 SYDVKM. The CDR3 protein is CASTSTGGGNTEAFF. In DNA form, the CDR3 reads TGTGCCAGCACATCGACAGGGGGGGGAAACACTGAAGCTTTCTTT.

The chain carries TRBV25-1 and TRBJ2-1; D ambiguous. Deletions cut 3 bases from V and 6 bases from J, with 3 bases between. CDR1 is MGHDK, CDR2 SYGVNS, per germline. The CDR3 extends over 11 amino acids. The CDR3 loop is CASSDSNEQFF. The CDR3 DNA reads TGTGCCAGCAGTGACAGCAATGAGCAGTTCTTC.

The CDR3 DNA is TGTGCCACCAGCAGAATTACTAGCGTAAATGGGGACGAGCAGTACTTC. Its translation is CATSRITSVNGDEQYF. The chain uses TRBV15 and TRBJ2-7; 7 bases match TRBD2. The CDR3 covers 16 residues. Germline CDR1 reads LNHNV; CDR2 reads YYDKDF (reference sequence). Unmatched junction bases numbered 12, after V lost 2 bases and J lost 5 bases.

V gene TRBV19 combines with J gene TRBJ2-2; TRBD2 aligns across 9 bases. With 6 bases clipped from V and 5 bases from J, the junction kept 4 bases outside the gene matches. The germline V gene has CDR1 LNHDA and CDR2 SQIVND (reference sequence). The CDR3 is 14 residues long. CDR3 nucleotides: TGTGCCAGTAGATGGCTAGCGGGAACCGGGGAGCTGTTTTTT. This sequence encodes CASRWLAGTGELFF. The whole variable domain, filled in from reference TRBV19 and TRBJ2-2, reads DGGITQSPKYLFRKEGQNVTLSCEQNLNHDAMYWYRQDPGQGLRLIYYSQIVNDFQKGDIAEGYSVSREKKESFPLTVTSAQKNPTAFYLCASRWLAGTGELFFGEGSRLTVL.

This chain uses TRBV6-5 with TRBJ1-1, with D hard to call. Germline values: CDR1 MNHEY, CDR2 SVGAGI. The CDR3 length is 16 residues. Trimming pared 2 bases from V and 0 bases from J, leaving 13 bases between. The CDR3 DNA sequence: TGTGCCAGCAGTTACGTCGGAGGGAACTTGAACACTGAAGCTTTCTTT. It is translated as CASSYVGGNLNTEAFF.

This clone was observed once. The chain joins TRBV3-1 (or the pseudogene TRBV3-2) to TRBJ1-1; no reliable D call. V lost 0 bases and J lost 6, with 23 bases in between. Germline V gene lookup returns CDR1 LGHDT and CDR2 YNNKEL (reference sequence). The CDR3 is 18 amino acids. The CDR3 reads CASSQDPAGLGSISEAFF. In nucleotides, the CDR3 is TGTGCCAGCAGCCAAGATCCTGCGGGATTGGGTTCCATTTCTGAAGCTTTCTTT.

The chain couples TRBV19 to TRBJ1-2, with D possibly matching TRBD1 (5 bases). Trimming shortened V by 6 bases and J by 8 bases, and 13 bases separated the two germline ends. Germline assignment: CDR1 LNHDA and CDR2 SQIVND (reference sequence). The CDR3 totals 12 residues. CDR3 DNA: TGTGCCAGTAGGAAGGCAGACAGCGGCTACACCTTC. Protein: CASRKADSGYTF.

CDR3 protein: CAIGRLSNQPQHF. The CDR3 DNA follows: TGTGCCATCGGCAGGTTGAGCAATCAGCCCCAGCATTTT. The gene calls are TRBV28 and TRBJ1-5; D remains unclear. The CDR3 loop spans 13 amino acids. V lost 10 bases, J lost 1 base, and 11 bases lay in between. Germline CDR1 MDHEN, CDR2 SYDVKM.

This clone has only a few counts. The chain uses TRBV6-6 and TRBJ1-2; a possible D gene is TRBD1 (5 bases). CDR3 length equals 16 residues. Germline V gene data show CDR1 as MNHNY and CDR2 as SVGAGI (reference sequence). The V and J ends lost 0 bases and 0 bases respectively, with 11 bases between them. The CDR3 reads CASSYSAQAPNYGYTF. The CDR3 DNA follows: TGTGCCAGCAGTTACTCGGCACAGGCCCCTAACTATGGCTACACCTTC.

This chain joins TRBV3-1 (or the pseudogene TRBV3-2) and TRBJ2-7; the match to TRBD2 covers 8 bases. J was trimmed by 6 bases and V by 3 bases; bases with no gene match: 7. This CDR3 region has 14 residues. The V gene's germline CDR1 is LGHDT and CDR2 YNNKEL (reference sequence). The CDR3 bases are TGTGCCAGCAGCCAGTTTAGCGGGATCTCCGAGCAGTACTTC. Translated, it gives CASSQFSGISEQYF.

The V call is TRBV6-5, the J call TRBJ1-2, with D uncertain. Trimming took off 6 bases at V and 4 bases at J, with 12 bases between the two ends. The CDR3 totals 13 residues. Germline V CDR1 and CDR2: MNHEY, SVGAGI. The CDR3 DNA follows: TGTGCCAGCAGGCCCACAGCTTCCTATGGCTACACCTTC. Translated: CASRPTASYGYTF.

This clone was observed once. CDR3 in DNA: TGCGCCAGCAGCTTGGAGGGACAGGACCCTCAGCCCCAGCATTTT. It specifies CASSLEGQDPQPQHF. This chain joins TRBV5-1 and TRBJ1-5; 8 bases align to TRBD1. The CDR3 spans 15 residues. Germline lookup yields CDR1 SGHRS and CDR2 YFSETQ. V lost 0 bases and J lost 6; bases outside the gene matches: 5.

The chain carries TRBV2 and TRBJ1-4; D not certain. Germline V lookup: CDR1 SNHLY, CDR2 FYNNEI. Trimming took 9 bases from V and 8 from J, leaving 16 bases between them. CDR3 length: 13 residues. DNA of the CDR3: TGTGCCAGTAACCCGCGCGGATACGAAAAACTGTTTTTT. Its translation is CASNPRGYEKLFF.